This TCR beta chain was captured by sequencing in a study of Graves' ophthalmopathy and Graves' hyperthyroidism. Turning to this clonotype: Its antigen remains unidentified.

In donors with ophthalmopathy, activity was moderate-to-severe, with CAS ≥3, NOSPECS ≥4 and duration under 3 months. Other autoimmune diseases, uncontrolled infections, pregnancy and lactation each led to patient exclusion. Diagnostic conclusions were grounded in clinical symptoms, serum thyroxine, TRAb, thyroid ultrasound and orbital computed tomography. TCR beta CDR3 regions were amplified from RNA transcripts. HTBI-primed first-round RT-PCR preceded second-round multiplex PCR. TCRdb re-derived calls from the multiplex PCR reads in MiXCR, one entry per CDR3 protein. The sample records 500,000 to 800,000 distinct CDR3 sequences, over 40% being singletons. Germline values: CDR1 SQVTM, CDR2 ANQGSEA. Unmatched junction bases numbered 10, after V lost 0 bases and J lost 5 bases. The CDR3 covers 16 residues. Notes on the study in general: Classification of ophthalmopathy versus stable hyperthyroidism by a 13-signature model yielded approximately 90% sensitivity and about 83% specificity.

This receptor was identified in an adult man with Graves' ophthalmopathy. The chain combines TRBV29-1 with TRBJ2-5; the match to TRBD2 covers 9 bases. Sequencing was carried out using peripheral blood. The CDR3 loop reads CSVEDRRGGHGETQYF. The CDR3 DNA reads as TGCAGCGTTGAAGATCGGCGGGGGGGACACGGGGAGACCCAGTACTTC.